This T cell receptor beta chain was identified during a study of pediatric ulcerative colitis. Whole-study findings and limits: A couple of rectal CDR3 clonotypes occurred in all ulcerative colitis patients. Ulcerative colitis patients shared more blood-rectal clones than controls.

A note on this clone: Its antigen is unknown.

One to two pinch biopsies were taken from the rectum during colonoscopy. Controls had colonoscopy for suspected IBD, with normal endoscopy and no IBD the following year. The CDR3 runs to 13 residues. Germline V gene data show CDR1 as SNHLY and CDR2 as FYNNEI. The V and J ends lost 4 bases and 1 base respectively, with 7 bases between them. Each sample received Survey-level depth of up to 500,000 reads. This table comes from immunoSEQ multiplex PCR, and its TCRdb copy is limited to in-frame clones, with some not included. The table includes under 15,000 clones, 60% to 80% detected once. Sequencing was performed on gut tissue. The chain couples TRBV2 to TRBJ1-1; D is uncertain. The source is a boy younger than 18 who was a control in a study of pediatric ulcerative colitis. CDR3 nucleotides: TGTGCCAGCAGTGTTGGGTGGAACACTGAAGCTTTCTTT. Its protein is CASSVGWNTEAFF.